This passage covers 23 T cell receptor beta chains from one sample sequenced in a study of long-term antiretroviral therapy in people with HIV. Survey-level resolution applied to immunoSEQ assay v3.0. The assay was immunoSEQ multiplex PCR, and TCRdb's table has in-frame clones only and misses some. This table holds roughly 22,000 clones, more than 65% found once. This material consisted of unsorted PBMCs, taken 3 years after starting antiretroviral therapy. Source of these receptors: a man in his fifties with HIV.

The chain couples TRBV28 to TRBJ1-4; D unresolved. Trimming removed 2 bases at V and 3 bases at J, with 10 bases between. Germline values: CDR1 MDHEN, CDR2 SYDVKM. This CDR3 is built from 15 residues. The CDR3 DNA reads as TGTGCCAGCAGTTTAGAGCCCCGGGCTAATGAAAAACTGTTTTTT. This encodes CASSLEPRANEKLFF. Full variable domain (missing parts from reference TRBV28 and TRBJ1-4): DVKVTQSSRYLVKRTGEKVFLECVQDMDHENMFWYRQDPGLGLRLIYFSYDVKMKEKGDIPEGYSVSREKKERFSLILESASTNQTSMYLCASSLEPRANEKLFFGSGTQLSVL.

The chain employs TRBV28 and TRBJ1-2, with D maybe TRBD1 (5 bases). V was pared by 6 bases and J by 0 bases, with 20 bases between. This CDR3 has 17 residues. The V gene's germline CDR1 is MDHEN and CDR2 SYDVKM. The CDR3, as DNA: TGTGCCAGCAGGTATCCTCAGGGAACTTATACTAACTATGGCTACACCTTC. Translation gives CASRYPQGTYTNYGYTF.

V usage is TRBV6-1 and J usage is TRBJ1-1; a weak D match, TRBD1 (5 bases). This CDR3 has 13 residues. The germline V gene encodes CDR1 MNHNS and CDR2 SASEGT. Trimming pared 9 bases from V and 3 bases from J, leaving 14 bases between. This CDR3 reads CASSGPWDTEAFF. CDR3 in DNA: TGTGCCAGTTCGGGGCCCTGGGACACTGAAGCTTTCTTT.

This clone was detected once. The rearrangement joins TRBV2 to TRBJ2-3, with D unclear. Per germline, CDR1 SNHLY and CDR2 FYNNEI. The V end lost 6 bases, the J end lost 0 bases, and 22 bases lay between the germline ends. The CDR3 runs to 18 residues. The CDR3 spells CASSSRGVGGSSTDTQYF. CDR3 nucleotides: TGTGCCAGCAGCTCCCGCGGAGTTGGCGGATCTAGCACAGATACGCAGTATTTT.

The CDR3 protein is CASSLEAGFQPQHF. CDR3 in DNA: TGCGCCAGCAGCTTGGAGGCAGGCTTCCAGCCCCAGCATTTT. The chain is built from TRBV5-1 and TRBJ1-5; D unresolved. Germline assignment: CDR1 SGHRS and CDR2 YFSETQ. Trimming pared 0 bases from V and 7 bases from J, leaving 11 bases between. There are 14 residues in the CDR3.

The CDR3 bases are TGTGCCAGCAGTCAGTACAAAAACATTCAGTACTTC. The encoded protein is CASSQYKNIQYF. The chain joins TRBV7-9 to TRBJ2-4, with D uncertain. Germline V gives CDR1 SEHNR, CDR2 FQNEAQ (reference sequence). The CDR3 covers 12 residues. The V end lost 6 bases, the J end lost 3 bases, and 6 bases lay between the germline ends.

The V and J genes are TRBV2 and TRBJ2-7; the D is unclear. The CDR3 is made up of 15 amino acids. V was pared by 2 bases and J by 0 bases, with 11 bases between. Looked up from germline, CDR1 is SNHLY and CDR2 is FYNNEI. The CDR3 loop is CASSENGAASYEQYF. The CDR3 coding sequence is TGTGCCAGCAGTGAAAATGGAGCAGCCTCCTACGAGCAGTACTTC. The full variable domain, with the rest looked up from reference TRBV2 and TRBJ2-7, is EPEVTQTPSHQVTQMGQEVILRCVPISNHLYFYWYRQILGQKVEFLVSFYNNEISEKSEIFDDQFSVERPDGSNFTLKIRSTKLEDSAMYFCASSENGAASYEQYFGPGTRLTVT.

The chain's CDR3 is CASSLGTGNNEKLFF. In DNA, the CDR3 is TGTGCCAGCAGCTTGGGAACAGGGAATAATGAAAAACTGTTTTTT. V and J are TRBV7-8 and TRBJ1-4; D is possibly TRBD1 (6 bases). Trimming left V 3 bases short and J 4 bases short, with 12 bases between. This CDR3 has 15 residues. Germline CDR1 reads SGHVS; CDR2 reads FQNEAQ.

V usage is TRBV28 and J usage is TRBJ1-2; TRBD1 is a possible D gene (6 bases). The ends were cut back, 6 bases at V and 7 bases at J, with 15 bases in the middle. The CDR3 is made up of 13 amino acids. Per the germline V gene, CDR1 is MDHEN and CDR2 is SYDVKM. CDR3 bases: TGTGCCAGCAGATTGACAGGCGGTCTTGGCTACACCTTC. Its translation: CASRLTGGLGYTF.

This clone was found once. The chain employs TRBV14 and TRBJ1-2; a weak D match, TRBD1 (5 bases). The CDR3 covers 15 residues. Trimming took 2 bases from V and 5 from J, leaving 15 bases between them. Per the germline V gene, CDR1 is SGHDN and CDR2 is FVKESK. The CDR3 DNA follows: TGTGCCAGCAGCCAATTTATCACAGGCATTTATGGCTACACCTTC. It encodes CASSQFITGIYGYTF.

The CDR3 DNA sequence: TGTGCCAGCAGCTTGTTGACGGGGGGGCTCCAAGAGACCCAGTACTTC. This translates into CASSLLTGGLQETQYF. V gene TRBV5-6 combines with J gene TRBJ2-5; 8 bases line up with TRBD2. This CDR3 is built from 16 residues. Unmatched junction bases numbered 6, after V lost 1 base and J lost 1 base. Germline assignment: CDR1 SGHDT and CDR2 YYEEEE. Filled out from reference TRBV5-6 and TRBJ2-5, the complete variable domain reads DAGVTQSPTHLIKTRGQQVTLRCSPKSGHDTVSWYQQALGQGPQFIFQYYEEEERQRGNFPDRFSGHQFPNYSSELNVNALLLGDSALYLCASSLLTGGLQETQYFGPGTRLLVL.

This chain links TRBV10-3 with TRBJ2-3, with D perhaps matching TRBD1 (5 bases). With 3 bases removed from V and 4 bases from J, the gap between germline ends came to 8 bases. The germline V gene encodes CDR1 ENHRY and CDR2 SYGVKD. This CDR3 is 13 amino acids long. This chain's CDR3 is CAISEEGADTQYF. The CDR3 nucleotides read TGTGCCATCAGTGAAGAAGGGGCAGATACGCAGTATTTT.

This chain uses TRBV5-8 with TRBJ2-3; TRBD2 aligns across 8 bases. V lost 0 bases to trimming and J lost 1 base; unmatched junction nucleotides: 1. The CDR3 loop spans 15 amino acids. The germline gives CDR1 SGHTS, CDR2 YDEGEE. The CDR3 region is CASSLDSGGTDTQYF. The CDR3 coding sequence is TGTGCCAGCAGCTTGGATAGCGGGGGCACAGATACGCAGTATTTT.

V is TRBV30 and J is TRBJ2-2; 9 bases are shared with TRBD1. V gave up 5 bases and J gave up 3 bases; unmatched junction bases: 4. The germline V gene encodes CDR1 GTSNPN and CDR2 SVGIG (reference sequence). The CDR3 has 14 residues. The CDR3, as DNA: TGTGCCTGGGCTAGGGACAGGGACACCGGGGAGCTGTTTTTT. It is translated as CAWARDRDTGELFF.

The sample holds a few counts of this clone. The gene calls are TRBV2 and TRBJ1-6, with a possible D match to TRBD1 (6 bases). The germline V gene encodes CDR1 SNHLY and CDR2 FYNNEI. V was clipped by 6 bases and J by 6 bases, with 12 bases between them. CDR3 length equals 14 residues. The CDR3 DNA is TGTGCCAGCAGCGGGGACACTACTAATTCACCCCTCCACTTT. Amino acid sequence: CASSGDTTNSPLHF.

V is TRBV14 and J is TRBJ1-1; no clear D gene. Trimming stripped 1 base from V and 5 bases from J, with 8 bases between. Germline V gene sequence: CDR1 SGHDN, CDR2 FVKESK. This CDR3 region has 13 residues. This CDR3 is CASSQVIGTEAFF. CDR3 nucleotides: TGTGCCAGCAGCCAAGTAATCGGGACTGAAGCTTTCTTT.

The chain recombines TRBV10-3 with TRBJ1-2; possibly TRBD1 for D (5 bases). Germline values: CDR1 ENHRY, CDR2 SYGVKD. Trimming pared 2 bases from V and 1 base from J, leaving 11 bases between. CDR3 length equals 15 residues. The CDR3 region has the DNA TGTGCCATCAGTGAGGGGGGAGGGCTTAACTATGGCTACACCTTC. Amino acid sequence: CAISEGGGLNYGYTF.

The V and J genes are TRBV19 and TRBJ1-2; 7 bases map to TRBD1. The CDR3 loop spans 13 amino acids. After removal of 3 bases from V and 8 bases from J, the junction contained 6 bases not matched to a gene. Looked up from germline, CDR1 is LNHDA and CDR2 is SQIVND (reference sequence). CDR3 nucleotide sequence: TGTGCCAGTAGTATTAACAGGGGCGGCGGCTACACCTTC. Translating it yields CASSINRGGGYTF.

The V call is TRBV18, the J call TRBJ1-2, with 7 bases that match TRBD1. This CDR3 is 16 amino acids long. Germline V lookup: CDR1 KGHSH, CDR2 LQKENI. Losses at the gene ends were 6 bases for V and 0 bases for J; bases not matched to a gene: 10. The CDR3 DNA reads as TGTGCCAGCTCGCCTGACCGGGACAGAGCTAACTATGGCTACACCTTC. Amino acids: CASSPDRDRANYGYTF.

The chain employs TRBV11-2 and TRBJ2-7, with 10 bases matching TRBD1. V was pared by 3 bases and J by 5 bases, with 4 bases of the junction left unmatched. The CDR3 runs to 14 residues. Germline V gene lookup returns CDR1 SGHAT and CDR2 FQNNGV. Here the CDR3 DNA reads TGTGCCAGCAGCTTGGGACAGGGGAGCCACGAGCAGTACTTC. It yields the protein CASSLGQGSHEQYF.

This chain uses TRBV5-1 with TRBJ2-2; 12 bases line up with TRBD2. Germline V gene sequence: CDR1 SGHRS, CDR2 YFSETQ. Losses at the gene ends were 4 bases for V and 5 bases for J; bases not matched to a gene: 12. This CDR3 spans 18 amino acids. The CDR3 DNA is TGCGCCAGCAGCACTCGGACTAGCGGGACAAGAGGGACCGGGGAGCTGTTTTTT. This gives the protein CASSTRTSGTRGTGELFF.

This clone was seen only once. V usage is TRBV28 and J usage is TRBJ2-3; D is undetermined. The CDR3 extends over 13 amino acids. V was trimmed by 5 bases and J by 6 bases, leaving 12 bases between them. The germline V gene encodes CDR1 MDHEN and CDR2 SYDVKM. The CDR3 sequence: CASSRVPRDTQYF. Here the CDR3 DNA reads TGTGCCAGCAGTCGTGTGCCTAGGGATACGCAGTATTTT.

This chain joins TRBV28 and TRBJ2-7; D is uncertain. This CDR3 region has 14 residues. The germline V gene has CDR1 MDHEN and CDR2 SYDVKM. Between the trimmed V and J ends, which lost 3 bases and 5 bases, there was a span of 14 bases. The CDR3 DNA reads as TGTGCCAGCAGTTTGTCCACAGAGTCGGACGAGCAGTACTTC. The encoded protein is CASSLSTESDEQYF.